This TCR beta chain was sequenced during a study of chemoradiotherapy in HPV16-positive cancers. Findings of the study overall: The functional HPV-specific definition rests on just a couple of HPV16-positive patients.

A note on this clone: Its target is not known.

V dropped 2 bases and J dropped 6; count of bases not matched to a gene: 13. This CDR3 contains 17 residues. Germline V lookup: CDR1 KGHSH, CDR2 LQKENI. Repertoires were generated with immunoSEQ multiplex PCR, while TCRdb's copy carries only in-frame clones and drops some. The repertoire holds fewer than 35,000 clones, 93% seen once, with around 17% in the top ten. Here the sequenced sample was blood, taken from a patient who underwent chemoradiotherapy. The chain has TRBV18 and TRBJ2-4, with 7 bases identical to TRBD2. The source of this sequence is a human donor with HPV-associated anogenital cancer. The CDR3 DNA sequence: TGTGCCAGCTCACCATATCAGCGAGTAGGGGAGGGAAACATTCAGTACTTC. Translation gives CASSPYQRVGEGNIQYF.